This is a list of T cell receptor beta chains from one sample in a study of human T cells and chemical hapten exposure. TCRdb ran MiXCR on the RACE reads and lists one entry per CDR3 protein. The table shows over 70,000 distinct CDR3 sequences, with approximately 10% occurring only once. Sequenced here: whole blood, sampled in connection with sensitization to the hapten diphenylcyclopropenone (DPC). Receptors originate from a woman younger than 45 with alopecia areata. Some clones in this sample may be carry-over from other donors' samples. Both conserved end residues are part of each CDR3. A D gene is named only where the DNA matches it firmly. Part of the rows lack a size; the others show once, few, many or a class for expanded clones.

abundance	v_gene	j_gene	d_gene	CDR3nt	CDR3aa
medium-sized	TRBV7-9	TRBJ2-1	TRBD2	TGTGCCAGCAGCTTACTAGCGGGGAAATACAATGAGCAGTTCTTC	CASSLLAGKYNEQFF
many	TRBV4-2	TRBJ2-3	TRBD2	TGTGCCAGCAGCCAAGTAACGGCTAGCGGGGGGGCTAGAGATACGCAGTATTTT	CASSQVTASGGARDTQYF
many	TRBV28	TRBJ2-6	TRBD1	TGTGCCAGCAGTTGGTACTGGGACAGGGTAGAGTCTGGGGCCAACGTCCTGACTTTC	CASSWYWDRVESGANVLTF
NA	TRBV6-5	TRBJ1-6	NA	TGTGCCAGCAGTTACCTCCCAGGGGACTCCCTGCGATCACCCCTCCACTTT	CASSYLPGDSLRSPLHF
NA	TRBV18	TRBJ2-3	TRBD2	TGTGCCAGCTCGCTACTGAGCGGGATGAGCACAGATACGCAGTATTTT	CASSLLSGMSTDTQYF
few	TRBV2	TRBJ1-2	NA	TGTGCCAGCAGTGCGGGGGGAGACTATGGCTACACCTTC	CASSAGGDYGYTF
many	TRBV6-1	TRBJ2-1	TRBD1	TGTGCCACTATCCCGACAGGGGGCGAGTACAATGAGCAGTTCTTC	CATIPTGGEYNEQFF
NA	TRBV10-3	TRBJ1-2	NA	TGTGCCATCGAGGCCGGAAACTATGGCTACACCTTC	CAIEAGNYGYTF
many	TRBV29-1	TRBJ1-3	NA	TGCAGCGCTACAGGTGCCTCTGGAAACACCATATATTTT	CSATGASGNTIYF
once	TRBV7-2	TRBJ2-3	NA	TGTGCCAGCAGCTACAGGGCGGTAGATACGCAGTATTTT	CASSYRAVDTQYF
NA	TRBV28	TRBJ2-5	TRBD1	TGTGCCAGCACCCGGACAGGGTGGAAGACCCAGTACTTC	CASTRTGWKTQYF
few	TRBV28	TRBJ1-6	NA	TGTGCCAGCAGGGGCCATGGGGGCCGAGGGTCACCCCTCCACTTT	CASRGHGGRGSPLHF
few	TRBV29-1	TRBJ2-5	TRBD2	TGCAGCGTACTAGCGACTCAAGAGACCCAGTACTTC	CSVLATQETQYF
few	TRBV6-2/TRBV6-3	TRBJ2-5	NA	TGTGCCAGCAGTATGAGGGGACCCGGGACCCAGTACTTC	CASSMRGPGTQYF
NA	TRBV6-1	TRBJ2-7	NA	TGTGCCAGCAGTGAAGCGAGTTACGAGCAGTACTTC	CASSEASYEQYF
many	TRBV28	TRBJ1-4	NA	TGTGCCAGCAGTTTCTCAGGTGCAACTAATGAAAAACTGTTTTTT	CASSFSGATNEKLFF
many	TRBV15	TRBJ2-5	TRBD2	TGTGCCACCAGCCCACACTTGGGGGGGGAGACCCAGTACTTC	CATSPHLGGETQYF
many	TRBV28	TRBJ2-7	NA	TGTGCCACCCTAACTCCGTACGAGCAGTACTTC	CATLTPYEQYF
NA	TRBV19	TRBJ2-1	TRBD2	TGTGCCAGTAGTAGCTTCATGGGGAGGGACAATGAGCAGTTCTTC	CASSSFMGRDNEQFF
few	TRBV20-1	TRBJ2-3	NA	TGCAGTGCCGGGACGCCGCACTCAGATACGCAGTATTTT	CSAGTPHSDTQYF
NA	TRBV5-1	TRBJ1-1	NA	TGCGCCAGCAGCCCACAAATGGACACTGAAGCTTTCTTT	CASSPQMDTEAFF
many	TRBV27	TRBJ2-5	NA	TGTGCCAGCACCGAACCCAGGGGGGACCAAGAGACCCAGTACTTC	CASTEPRGDQETQYF
many	TRBV20-1	TRBJ2-6	NA	TGCAGTGCTTCCGGCAACGACGGGGCCAACGTCCTGACTTTC	CSASGNDGANVLTF
few	TRBV3-1	TRBJ1-1	NA	TGTGCCAGCAGCCAACAAACTGAAGCTTTCTTT	CASSQQTEAFF
many	TRBV11-1	TRBJ1-1	NA	TGTGCCAGCAGCCTTGGTACAGGGACGCTTTACACTGAAGCTTTCTTT	CASSLGTGTLYTEAFF
many	TRBV27	TRBJ1-5	TRBD1	TGTGCCAGCAGTTTATTGGGGACAGATCAGCCCCAGCATTTT	CASSLLGTDQPQHF
few	TRBV5-1	TRBJ1-6	NA	TGCGCCAGCAGCTTGGAGACAGGCGTTAATTCACCCCTCCACTTT	CASSLETGVNSPLHF
many	TRBV7-2	TRBJ1-2	TRBD1	TGTGCCAGCAGCTCTTATAACAGGGGAGTCAAAGGCTACACCTTC	CASSSYNRGVKGYTF
many	TRBV20-1	TRBJ1-1	TRBD1	TGCAGTACGACAGGGAGTATCGCTGAAGCTTTCTTT	CSTTGSIAEAFF
NA	TRBV11-1	TRBJ2-7	NA	TGTGCCAGCAGCTTCGGACAATTTATCTACGAGCAGTACTTC	CASSFGQFIYEQYF
many	TRBV29-1	TRBJ2-1	TRBD2	TGCAGCGTTGAGGTTCCTAGCGGGAGATTCTATGAGCAGTTCTTC	CSVEVPSGRFYEQFF
NA	TRBV10-3	TRBJ2-1	NA	TGTGCCACCTGGGGTTCCGGGAACTCCTACAATGAGCAGTTCTTC	CATWGSGNSYNEQFF
NA	TRBV12-3/TRBV12-4	TRBJ1-3	NA	TGTGCCAGCAGTCCCGGGGCGACGTGGTCTGGAAACACCATATATTTT	CASSPGATWSGNTIYF
NA	TRBV20-1	TRBJ2-3	NA	TGCAGTGCTAGAGGGGCTCTCACAGATACGCAGTATTTT	CSARGALTDTQYF
few	TRBV7-9	TRBJ1-1	NA	TGTGCCAGCAGCTTAGGTGGACTCCAGAACACTGAAGCTTTCTTT	CASSLGGLQNTEAFF
many	TRBV6-6	TRBJ1-6	TRBD1	TGTGCCAGCAGCACAGGGGATTCACCCCTCCACTTT	CASSTGDSPLHF
few	TRBV9	TRBJ1-3	NA	TGTGCCAGCAGCGTAGAACTTCCAGGCTCCTCTGGAAACACCATATATTTT	CASSVELPGSSGNTIYF
many	TRBV3-1	TRBJ2-1	TRBD2	TGTGCCAGCAGCCAGCCAAGCGGGGGGGCCTGGTACAATGAGCAGTTCTTC	CASSQPSGGAWYNEQFF
many	TRBV25-1	TRBJ2-6	NA	TGTGCCAGCAGTGAATATCGGAGCTCTGGGGCCAACGTCCTGACTTTC	CASSEYRSSGANVLTF